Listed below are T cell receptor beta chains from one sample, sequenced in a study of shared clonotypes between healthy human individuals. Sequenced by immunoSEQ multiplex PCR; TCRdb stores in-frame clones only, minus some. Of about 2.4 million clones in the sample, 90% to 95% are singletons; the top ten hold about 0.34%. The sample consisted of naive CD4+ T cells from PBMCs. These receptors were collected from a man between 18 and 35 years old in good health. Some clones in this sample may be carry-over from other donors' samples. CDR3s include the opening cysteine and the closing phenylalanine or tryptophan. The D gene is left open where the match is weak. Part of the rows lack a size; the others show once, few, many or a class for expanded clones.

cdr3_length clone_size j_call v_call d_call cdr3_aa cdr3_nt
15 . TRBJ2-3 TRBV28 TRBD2 CASRPGTSNTDTQYF TGTGCCAGCAGACCCGGGACTAGTAACACAGATACGCAGTATTTT
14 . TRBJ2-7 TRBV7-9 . CASSQDLLFGEQYF TGTGCCAGCAGCCAGGATCTCCTATTTGGCGAGCAGTACTTC
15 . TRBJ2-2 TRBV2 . CASQEARISTGELFF TGTGCCAGCCAAGAGGCGCGGATCTCCACCGGGGAGCTGTTTTTT
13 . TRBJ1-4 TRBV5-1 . CASSLGRHEKLFF TGCGCCAGCAGCCTGGGACGTCATGAAAAACTGTTTTTT
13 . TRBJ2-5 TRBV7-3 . CASSLGGLETQYF TGTGCCAGCAGCTTAGGGGGGTTGGAGACCCAGTACTTC
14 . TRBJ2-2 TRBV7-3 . CASSPDRNTGELFF TGTGCCAGCAGCCCGGATAGGAACACCGGGGAGCTGTTTTTT
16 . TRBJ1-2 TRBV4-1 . CASSQPLGGHGYGYTF TGCGCCAGCAGCCAACCCCTTGGGGGGCACGGCTATGGCTACACCTTC
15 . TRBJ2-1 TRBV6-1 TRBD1 CASSEAGTGRGEQFF TGTGCCAGCAGTGAAGCGGGGACAGGGAGGGGAGAGCAGTTCTTC
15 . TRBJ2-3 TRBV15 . CATSRDRARTDTQYF TGTGCCACCAGCAGAGATAGAGCTCGCACAGATACGCAGTATTTT
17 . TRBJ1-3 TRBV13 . CASSLGVQAFSGNTIYF TGTGCCAGCAGCTTAGGCGTACAGGCCTTCTCTGGAAACACCATATATTTT
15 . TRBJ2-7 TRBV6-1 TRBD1 CASRAWTGAGTEQYF TGTGCCAGCAGGGCCTGGACAGGGGCTGGGACCGAGCAGTACTTC
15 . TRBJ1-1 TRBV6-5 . CASSAPSGIDTEAFF TGTGCCAGCAGTGCCCCGTCGGGAATCGACACTGAAGCTTTCTTT
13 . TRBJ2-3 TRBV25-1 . CASSFGTTDTQYF TGTGCCAGCAGTTTCGGGACCACAGATACGCAGTATTTT
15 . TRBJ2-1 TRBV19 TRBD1 CASTAGQGLWDEQFF TGTGCCAGTACTGCAGGACAGGGACTTTGGGATGAGCAGTTCTTC
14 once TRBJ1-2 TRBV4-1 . CASSQGPGQSGYTF TGCGCCAGCAGCCAAGGCCCAGGGCAAAGTGGCTACACCTTC
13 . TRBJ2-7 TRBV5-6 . CASSRDRSYEQYF TGTGCCAGCAGCCGAGACAGGTCCTACGAGCAGTACTTC
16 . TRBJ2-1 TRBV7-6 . CASSLAWGRGYNEQFF TGTGCCAGCAGCTTAGCGTGGGGGAGGGGGTACAATGAGCAGTTCTTC
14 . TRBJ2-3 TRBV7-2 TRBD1 CASSFTGATDTQYF TGTGCCAGCAGCTTTACAGGGGCCACAGATACGCAGTATTTT
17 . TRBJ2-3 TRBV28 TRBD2 CASRRRLAGALRDTQYF TGTGCCAGCAGGCGGCGACTAGCGGGAGCCCTCAGGGATACGCAGTATTTT
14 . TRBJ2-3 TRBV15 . CATSRGLDTDTQYF TGTGCCACCAGCAGAGGACTCGACACAGATACGCAGTATTTT
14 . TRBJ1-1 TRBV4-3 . CASSQEGAGTEAFF TGCGCCAGCAGCCAAGAGGGTGCGGGCACTGAAGCTTTCTTT
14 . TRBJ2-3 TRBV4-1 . CASSLQGVTDTQYF TGCGCCAGCAGCCTCCAGGGCGTAACAGATACGCAGTATTTT
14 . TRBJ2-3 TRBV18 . CASSPASLGDTQYF TGTGCCAGCTCACCAGCCTCGTTGGGAGATACGCAGTATTTT
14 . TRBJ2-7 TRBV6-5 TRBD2 CASGALAGHYEQYF TGTGCCAGTGGGGCACTAGCGGGACACTACGAGCAGTACTTC
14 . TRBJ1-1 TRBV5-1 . CASRGAVMNTEAFF TGCGCCAGCAGGGGCGCAGTCATGAACACTGAAGCTTTCTTT
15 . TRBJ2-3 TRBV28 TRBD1 CASSSAGTGAYTQYF TGTGCCAGCAGTTCGGCCGGGACAGGGGCATATACGCAGTATTTT
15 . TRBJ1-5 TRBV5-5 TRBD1 CASSLETGGHQPQHF TGTGCCAGCAGCTTGGAGACAGGGGGCCACCAGCCCCAGCATTTT
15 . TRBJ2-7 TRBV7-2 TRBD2 CASSFLAGGGYEQYF TGTGCCAGCAGCTTTCTAGCGGGAGGGGGCTACGAGCAGTACTTC
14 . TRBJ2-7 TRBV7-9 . CASSLADAGLREYF TGTGCCAGCAGCTTAGCGGACGCCGGGCTGAGGGAGTACTTC
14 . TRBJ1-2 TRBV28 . CASTSSGGVDGYTF TGTGCCAGCACTTCCTCGGGGGGGGTCGATGGCTACACCTTC
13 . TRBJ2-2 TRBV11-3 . CASSLDSPGELFF TGTGCCAGCAGCTTAGATAGTCCCGGGGAGCTGTTTTTT
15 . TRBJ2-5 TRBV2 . CASRNRDGASETQYF TGTGCCAGCAGAAACCGGGACGGCGCATCAGAGACCCAGTACTTC
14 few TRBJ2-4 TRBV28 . CASRPPLATNIQYF TGTGCCAGCCGACCCCCCCTAGCGACAAACATTCAGTACTTC
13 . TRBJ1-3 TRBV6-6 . CASSSSSGNTIYF TGTGCCAGCAGCTCAAGCTCTGGAAACACCATATATTTT
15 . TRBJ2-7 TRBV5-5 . CASGNRRQAAYEQYF TGTGCCAGCGGAAACCGGCGACAAGCTGCCTACGAGCAGTACTTC
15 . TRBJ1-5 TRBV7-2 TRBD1 CASSFTGVSNQPQHF TGTGCCAGCAGCTTTACAGGGGTGAGCAATCAGCCCCAGCATTTT
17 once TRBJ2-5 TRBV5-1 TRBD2 CASSLGPGTRLQETQYF TGCGCCAGCAGCTTGGGGCCCGGGACTAGACTCCAAGAGACCCAGTACTTC
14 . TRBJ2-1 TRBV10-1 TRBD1 CATSRRDREDEQFF TGCGCCACATCGAGGCGGGACAGGGAAGATGAGCAGTTCTTC
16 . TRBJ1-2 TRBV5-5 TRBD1 CASSPQPGTGKASYTF TGTGCCAGCAGCCCTCAACCCGGGACAGGGAAGGCTAGCTACACCTTC
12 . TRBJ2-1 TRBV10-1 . CASSDFDTVQFF TGCGCCAGCAGTGACTTCGACACGGTGCAGTTCTTC
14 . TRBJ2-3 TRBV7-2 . CASRRADPTDTQYF TGTGCCAGTCGGCGGGCTGATCCCACAGATACGCAGTATTTT